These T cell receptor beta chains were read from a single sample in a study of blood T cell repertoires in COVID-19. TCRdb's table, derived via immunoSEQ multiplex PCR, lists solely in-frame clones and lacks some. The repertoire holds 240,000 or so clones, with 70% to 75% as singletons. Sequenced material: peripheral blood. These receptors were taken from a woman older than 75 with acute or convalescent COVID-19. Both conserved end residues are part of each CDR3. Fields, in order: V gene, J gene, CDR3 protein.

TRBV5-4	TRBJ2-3	CASSLTSGRADTQYF
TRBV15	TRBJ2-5	CATSRPGQGQETQYF
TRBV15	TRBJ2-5	CATSRDGAAVGQETQYF
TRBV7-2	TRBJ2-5	CASSLRSGGSQETQYF
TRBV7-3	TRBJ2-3	CASSLGAADTQYF
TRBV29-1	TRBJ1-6	CSVEASWGTGPTVGESSYNSPLHF
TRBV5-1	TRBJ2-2	CASSPTSRRLAGRDGELFF
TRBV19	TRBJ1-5	CASSIRTGGNQPQHF
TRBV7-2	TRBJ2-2	CASSLDRGQTGELFF
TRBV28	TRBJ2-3	CASARGNWADTQYF
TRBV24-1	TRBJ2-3	CATSDSGPGGLGDTQYF
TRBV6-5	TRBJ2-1	CASTWTGVTGEQFF
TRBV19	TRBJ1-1	CASRLDTEAFF
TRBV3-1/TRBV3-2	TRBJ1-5	CASSPGTPGAGQPQHF
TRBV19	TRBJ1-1	CASSGTGLGDTEAFF
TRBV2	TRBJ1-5	CASRAPTGGMGQPQHF
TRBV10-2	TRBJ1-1	CASREQNTEAFF
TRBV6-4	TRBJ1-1	CASSARDNTEAFF
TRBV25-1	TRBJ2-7	CASSEDPGLYYEQYF
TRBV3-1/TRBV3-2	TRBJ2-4	CASSQDRQGANIQYF
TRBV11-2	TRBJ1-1	CASSFGFQVGNTEAFF
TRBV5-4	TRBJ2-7	CASSVRTGVGEQYF
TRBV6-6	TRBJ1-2	CASSRSGQGVRPYGYTF
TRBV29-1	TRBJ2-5	CSVEGGTSGAPETQYF
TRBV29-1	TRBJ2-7	CSVALGGGYEQYF
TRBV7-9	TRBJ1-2	CASSLQGTGGADGYTF
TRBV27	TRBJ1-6	CASSQLPGHYNSPLHF
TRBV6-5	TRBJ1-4	CASSTGTGSKKLFF
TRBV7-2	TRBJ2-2	CASTPWAENTGELFF
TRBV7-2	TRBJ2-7	CASRGSSYEQYF
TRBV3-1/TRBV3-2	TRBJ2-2	CASSLGQGTNTGELFF
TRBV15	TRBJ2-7	CATSRLAGGYEQYF